Below, 27 T cell receptor beta chains from the same sample are listed, as sequenced in a study of blood T cell repertoires in COVID-19. Generated by immunoSEQ multiplex PCR, the TCRdb table keeps only in-frame clones and is missing some. The sample lists approximately 21,000 clones; roughly 90% were seen once. Source material: peripheral blood. These receptors came from a human donor in a cohort sampled during active COVID-19.

Written as DNA, the CDR3 is TGCGCCAGCAGCTTGGGGACAGGTGCAACTAATGAAAAACTGTTTTTT. Translation gives CASSLGTGATNEKLFF. The chain combines TRBV5-1 with TRBJ1-4; 7 bases are shared with TRBD1. Per germline, CDR1 SGHRS and CDR2 YFSETQ. Trimming at V came to 0 bases and at J to 0 bases, leaving 2 bases not matched to a gene. The CDR3 length is 16 residues.

This rearrangement joins TRBV11-2 to TRBJ2-2, with D possibly TRBD2 on 6 matching bases. CDR3 length: 18 residues. The ends were cut back, 1 base at V and 2 bases at J, with 17 bases in the middle. The V gene's germline CDR1 is SGHAT and CDR2 FQNNGV. CDR3 protein: CASSLGVRAGLNTGELFF. The CDR3 DNA reads TGTGCCAGCAGCTTAGGGGTTAGGGCAGGACTAAACACCGGGGAGCTGTTTTTT.

The chain has TRBV6-2 or TRBV6-3 and TRBJ2-7; D is undetermined. In germline, CDR1 is MNHEY, CDR2 SVGEGT. Trimming pared 3 bases from V and 4 bases from J, leaving 4 bases between. CDR3 length equals 11 residues. The CDR3 loop is CASSYIYEQYF. DNA for the CDR3: TGTGCCAGCAGTTATATTTACGAGCAGTACTTC.

The genes are TRBV5-8 and TRBJ2-6, with D unresolved. Germline V gives CDR1 SGHTS, CDR2 YDEGEE. Trimming pared 5 bases from V and 6 bases from J, leaving 6 bases between. CDR3 length: 12 amino acids. The CDR3 sequence: CASSRVANVLTF. CDR3 sequence (DNA): TGTGCCAGCAGTCGCGTGGCCAACGTCCTGACTTTC.

The V and J genes are TRBV6-5 and TRBJ2-7, with 11 bases lining up with TRBD2. Trimming removed 4 bases from V and 3 bases from J; junction bases left unmatched: 2. Germline values: CDR1 MNHEY, CDR2 SVGAGI. This CDR3 spans 14 amino acids. CDR3 bases: TGTGCCAGCAGTTTGACTAGCGGGGTCTACGAGCAGTACTTC. It codes for CASSLTSGVYEQYF.

This clone was detected only once. V usage is TRBV11-2 and J usage is TRBJ1-2; a weak D match, TRBD1 (5 bases). The V gene's germline CDR1 is SGHAT and CDR2 FQNNGV. This CDR3 region has 13 residues. V lost 1 base and J 6 bases, leaving 9 bases between the germline ends. The CDR3 region is CASSLAAGNGYTF. CDR3 sequence (DNA): TGTGCCAGCAGCTTAGCTGCAGGGAATGGCTACACCTTC.

The DNA for the CDR3 is TGTGCCAGCAGACAGAATGAAAAACTGTTTTTT. This codes for CASRQNEKLFF. V and J are TRBV6-5 and TRBJ1-4, with no clear D. The germline V gene encodes CDR1 MNHEY and CDR2 SVGAGI. Trimming took 6 bases from V and 5 from J, leaving 4 bases between them. The CDR3 extends over 11 amino acids.

This clone was counted a single time. V is TRBV7-3 and J is TRBJ2-2, with D uncertain. CDR1 is SGHTA and CDR2 is FQGTGA in the germline V gene. This CDR3 has 15 amino acids. V shed 1 base and J shed 1 base, with 7 bases lying between them. The CDR3 DNA is TGTGCCAGCAGCTTAAGGGCAAAGAACACCGGGGAGCTGTTTTTT. The encoded protein is CASSLRAKNTGELFF.

The chain employs TRBV5-1 and TRBJ1-1, with 7 bases that match TRBD1. The CDR3 runs to 14 residues. Germline loops: CDR1 SGHRS, CDR2 YFSETQ. V gave up 4 bases and J gave up 0 bases; unmatched junction bases: 3. The CDR3, as DNA: TGCGCCAGCAGCGTGGGACAGATGAACACTGAAGCTTTCTTT. Its translation: CASSVGQMNTEAFF.

The chain links TRBV12-3 or TRBV12-4 to TRBJ1-5; D not resolved. This CDR3 is built from 13 residues. Between the trimmed V and J ends, which lost 5 bases and 4 bases, there was a span of 9 bases. The CDR3 nucleotides read TGTGCCAGCAGTCGAGAGCCTAATCAGCCCCAGCATTTT. Protein product: CASSREPNQPQHF.

This chain uses TRBV5-1 with TRBJ2-7, with unresolved D. The CDR3 consists of 15 residues. Germline V CDR1 and CDR2: SGHRS, YFSETQ. The V end lost 0 bases, the J end lost 2 bases, and 12 bases lay between the germline ends. The CDR3 loop reads CASSLGLGMTYEQYF. CDR3 DNA: TGCGCCAGCAGCTTGGGCCTGGGCATGACCTACGAGCAGTACTTC.

The V call is TRBV6-6, the J call TRBJ1-1; D may be TRBD1 (5 bases). The V gene's germline CDR1 is MNHNY and CDR2 SVGAGI (reference sequence). The ends were cut back, 4 bases at V and 5 bases at J, with 11 bases in the middle. The CDR3 length is 13 residues. Here the CDR3 reads CASSFRASTEAFF. The CDR3 DNA follows: TGTGCCAGCAGTTTCAGGGCATCGACTGAAGCTTTCTTT.

V gene TRBV9 combines with J gene TRBJ2-1, with a tentative D call TRBD2 (5 bases). Trimming left V 4 bases short and J 8 bases short, with 16 bases between. Per germline, CDR1 SGDLS and CDR2 YYNGEE. The CDR3 consists of 14 residues. The DNA for the CDR3 is TGTGCCAGCAGCCCTCCTTCTAGCAGCTATGAGCAGTTCTTC. This sequence encodes CASSPPSSSYEQFF.

To note about this clone: The germline gene is not matched at one end of the junction; a read error may be the cause. The chain combines TRBV7-2 with TRBJ2-7, with 9 bases lining up with TRBD1. CDR1 is SGHTA and CDR2 is FQGNSA in the germline V gene. The CDR3 is 12 amino acids. Written as DNA, the CDR3 is TGTGCCAGCAGCTTGGGATGGGACAGGGAGAACTTC. Its translation: CASSLGWDRENF.

The V and J genes are TRBV11-3 and TRBJ2-5, with TRBD1 as a possible D gene (6 bases). V lost 5 bases to trimming and J lost 5 bases, with 15 bases between them. Germline loops: CDR1 SGHNT, CDR2 YENEEA. This CDR3 spans 14 amino acids. CDR3 bases: TGTGCCAGCAGCGCTGACACAGGGTCGGAGACCCAGTACTTC. Translation: CASSADTGSETQYF.

The chain employs TRBV29-1 and TRBJ2-1, with 7 bases identical to TRBD1. The J segment lost 2 bases and the V segment lost 1 base, leaving 2 bases of the junction unmatched. In germline, CDR1 is SQVTM, CDR2 ANQGSEA. The CDR3 has 14 residues. Here the CDR3 DNA reads TGCAGCGTTGAAGGGGACAGAACCTACAATGAGCAGTTCTTC. This codes for CSVEGDRTYNEQFF.

The chain links TRBV6-5 to TRBJ2-3; no clear D gene. Trimming stripped 5 bases from V and 2 bases from J, with 11 bases between. Germline lookup yields CDR1 MNHEY and CDR2 SVGAGI. There are 14 residues in the CDR3. DNA of the CDR3: TGTGCCAGCAGTCAACGAGGCGCCACAGATACGCAGTATTTT. As protein: CASSQRGATDTQYF.

The chain employs TRBV4-3 and TRBJ2-2; D is perhaps TRBD2 (7 bases). From germline, CDR1 is LGHNA and CDR2 YSLEER. CDR3 length: 15 residues. V lost 4 bases to trimming and J lost 7 bases, with 16 bases between them. The CDR3 is CASSLGGGGGGELFF. As DNA, the CDR3 is TGCGCCAGCAGCCTCGGCGGGGGAGGGGGCGGGGAGCTGTTTTTT.

The chain is built from TRBV4-3 and TRBJ1-4; the match to TRBD1 covers 8 bases. Germline V gives CDR1 LGHNA, CDR2 YSLEER. The CDR3 totals 15 residues. With 0 bases clipped from V and 5 bases from J, the junction kept 2 bases outside the gene matches. The CDR3 nucleotides are TGCGCCAGCAGCCAAGATGGGACAGGAAATGAAAAACTGTTTTTT. Its translation is CASSQDGTGNEKLFF.

The chain couples TRBV2 to TRBJ1-2; the D gene is possibly TRBD1 (5 bases). V was pared by 2 bases and J by 7 bases, with 11 bases between. CDR3 length: 13 residues. Per the germline V gene, CDR1 is SNHLY and CDR2 is FYNNEI. DNA of the CDR3: TGTGCCAGCAGTGAACGCAGGGTATCTGGCTACACCTTC. Translated: CASSERRVSGYTF.

The chain combines TRBV5-8 with TRBJ2-7; 8 bases are shared with TRBD1. CDR1 SGHTS and CDR2 YDEGEE come from the germline V gene. This CDR3 comprises 15 residues. The V gene end was trimmed by 0 bases and the J gene end by 2 bases; junction bases not matched to a gene: 4. The CDR3 spells CASSLGGQGPYEQYF. CDR3 bases: TGTGCCAGCAGCTTGGGTGGACAGGGACCCTACGAGCAGTACTTC.

The genes are TRBV2 and TRBJ2-2, with D possibly being TRBD2 (5 bases). Germline V gene data show CDR1 as SNHLY and CDR2 as FYNNEI. Trimming pared 2 bases from V and 2 bases from J, leaving 9 bases between. The CDR3 is 15 residues long. DNA of the CDR3: TGTGCCAGCAGTGAATCTCGGGGAAACACCGGGGAGCTGTTTTTT. Amino acid sequence: CASSESRGNTGELFF.

In its sample, this clone was seen once. The rearrangement uses TRBV5-5 and TRBJ1-5, with 8 bases lining up with TRBD1. Looked up from germline, CDR1 is SGHKS and CDR2 is YYEKEE (reference sequence). There are 15 residues in the CDR3. V trimming: 4 bases; J trimming: 2 bases; junction bases outside the gene matches: 5. CDR3 loop: CASSAGQGGNQPQHF. The CDR3 DNA sequence: TGTGCCAGCAGCGCCGGACAGGGAGGCAATCAGCCCCAGCATTTT.

The V and J genes are TRBV19 and TRBJ2-7; 8 bases agree with TRBD1. The CDR3 extends over 13 amino acids. The germline V gene has CDR1 LNHDA and CDR2 SQIVND (reference sequence). Trimming cost V 4 bases and J 4 bases; bases outside gene matches: 3. As DNA, the CDR3 is TGTGCCAGTAGTAAGAACAGGGGGTACGAGCAGTACTTC. Translating gives CASSKNRGYEQYF.

The chain uses TRBV5-4 and TRBJ2-7; TRBD1 agrees at 9 bases. Germline CDR1 is SGHNT and CDR2 is YYREEE (reference sequence). CDR3 length equals 16 residues. Unmatched junction bases numbered 12, after V lost 4 bases and J lost 4 bases. The DNA for the CDR3 is TGTGCCAGCAGCGTCCCGGGTAACAGGGGGCGATACGAGCAGTACTTC. This sequence encodes CASSVPGNRGRYEQYF.

The CDR3: CASSVTARTGPSGNTIYF. DNA of the CDR3: TGTGCCAGCAGCGTAACGGCAAGAACAGGGCCCTCTGGAAACACCATATATTTT. V usage is TRBV9 and J usage is TRBJ1-3; the D gene is possibly TRBD1 (6 bases). V shed 1 base and J shed 0 bases, with 17 bases lying between them. The CDR3 consists of 18 residues. Germline-derived CDR1 and CDR2 are SGDLS and YYNGEE.

The chain combines TRBV19 with TRBJ2-7; TRBD1 is a possible D gene (8 bases). Looked up from germline, CDR1 is LNHDA and CDR2 is SQIVND (reference sequence). Between the trimmed V and J ends, which lost 6 bases and 3 bases, there was a span of 18 bases. The CDR3 is made up of 15 amino acids. The CDR3 loop reads CASRTLQGGFYEQYF. CDR3 sequence (DNA): TGTGCCAGTAGAACCTTACAGGGGGGGTTCTACGAGCAGTACTTC.